A single sample gave rise to the 30 T cell receptor beta chains below, sequenced in a study of OX40 agonist ivuxolimab in advanced cancers. Clones were sequenced by immunoSEQ multiplex PCR, and TCRdb holds only the in-frame ones, with some missing. The repertoire holds tens of thousands of clones, 70% to 90% seen once, with about 0.25% in the top ten. The sample here was CD4+ or CD8+ T cells sorted from blood, taken in a trial of the OX40 agonist ivuxolimab. The receptors were sampled from an adult with an advanced solid tumor such as melanoma, head and neck, liver or kidney cancer.

This clone was picked up one time. The chain uses TRBV7-9 and TRBJ1-1, with TRBD1 identical over 7 bases. Germline-derived CDR1 and CDR2 are SEHNR and FQNEAQ (reference sequence). V trimming: 5 bases; J trimming: 4 bases; junction bases outside the gene matches: 7. The CDR3 spans 14 residues. The CDR3 nucleotides are TGTGCCAGCAGCCAATTCACAGGGGTCACTGAAGCTTTCTTT. Its protein is CASSQFTGVTEAFF.

This rearrangement joins TRBV4-2 to TRBJ1-3; possible D gene TRBD1, 5 bases. The germline V and J ends were trimmed by 1 base and 0 bases, with 10 bases remaining between them. The CDR3 is made up of 16 amino acids. Germline-derived CDR1 and CDR2 are LGHNA and YNFKEQ. The CDR3 bases are TGTGCCAGCAGCCAAGGACAGACGAGCTCTGGAAACACCATATATTTT. It is translated as CASSQGQTSSGNTIYF.

This chain links TRBV18 with TRBJ1-1; D might be TRBD1 (5 bases). V lost 1 base to trimming and J lost 0 bases, with 9 bases between them. There are 15 residues in the CDR3. CDR1 and CDR2 from the germline V gene are KGHSH and LQKENI. The CDR3 nucleotides are TGTGCCAGCTCACCACGACAGAGTATGAACACTGAAGCTTTCTTT. Translation: CASSPRQSMNTEAFF. The full variable domain, rest sourced from reference TRBV18 and TRBJ1-1, is NAGVMQNPRHLVRRRGQEARLRCSPMKGHSHVYWYRQLPEEGLKFMVYLQKENIIDESGMPKERFSAEFPKEGPSILRIQQVVRGDSAAYFCASSPRQSMNTEAFFGQGTRLTVV.

The chain is built from TRBV9 and TRBJ2-3, with D perhaps matching TRBD2 (6 bases). The CDR3 runs to 15 residues. The V gene lost 0 bases and the J gene lost 6 bases, with 14 bases spanning the gap. CDR1 is SGDLS, CDR2 YYNGEE, per germline. The CDR3 coding sequence is TGTGCCAGCAGCGTAGCGAGGGAGGCAGGGGATACGCAGTATTTT. Translated: CASSVAREAGDTQYF.

This rearrangement joins TRBV7-2 to TRBJ2-3, with TRBD2 identical over 7 bases. The V gene's germline CDR1 is SGHTA and CDR2 FQGNSA. V shed 6 bases and J 4 bases; nucleotides not matched to a gene: 10. CDR3 length: 15 amino acids. For the CDR3, the DNA is TGTGCCAGCAGGACCGGGCCCAGCGGGGCAGATACGCAGTATTTT. This codes for CASRTGPSGADTQYF.

This chain uses TRBV28 with TRBJ2-7; 11 bases line up with TRBD2. Germline-derived CDR1 and CDR2 are MDHEN and SYDVKM. The CDR3 length is 16 residues. The V segment lost 4 bases and the J segment 2 bases; nucleotides outside the gene matches: 7. The CDR3 DNA reads as TGTGCCAGCAGTTCCCCTACTAGCGGGAGTACCTACGAGCAGTACTTC. This translates into CASSSPTSGSTYEQYF.

J is TRBJ2-5 and V is TRBV11-2; perhaps TRBD2 as D (6 bases). V lost 5 bases, J lost 2 bases, and 15 bases lay in between. Germline V gene data show CDR1 as SGHAT and CDR2 as FQNNGV. This CDR3 spans 15 amino acids. The CDR3 DNA is TGTGCCAGCAGCGGGATAGGGACTGTTCAAGAGACCCAGTACTTC. Translated, it gives CASSGIGTVQETQYF.

The genes are TRBV2 and TRBJ1-2; D remains ambiguous. The CDR3 has 14 amino acids. CDR1 and CDR2 (germline): SNHLY, FYNNEI. Trimming stripped 7 bases from V and 0 bases from J, with 12 bases between. CDR3 residues: CASIRQTTNYGYTF. Written as DNA, the CDR3 is TGTGCCAGCATCCGGCAGACGACTAACTATGGCTACACCTTC.

The chain links TRBV10-2 to TRBJ2-7, with D perhaps matching TRBD1 or TRBD2 (6 bases each). CDR1 and CDR2 from the germline V gene are WSHSY and SAAADI. The CDR3 sequence is 17 residues long. With 2 bases removed from V and 0 bases from J, the gap between germline ends came to 17 bases. As DNA, the CDR3 is TGCGCCAGCAGTGAGGCAGGAAGGGGGGCTTCCTCCTACGAGCAGTACTTC. It is translated as CASSEAGRGASSYEQYF.

In its sample, this clone was seen a few times. The genes are TRBV18 and TRBJ1-2, with 9 positions matching TRBD1. The CDR3 contains 13 residues. Germline V CDR1 and CDR2: KGHSH, LQKENI. J was trimmed by 8 bases and V by 3 bases; bases with no gene match: 4. CDR3 nucleotides: TGTGCCAGCTCACCTACAGGGGGCCGGGGCTACACCTTC. Its protein product is CASSPTGGRGYTF. The entire variable domain, with the rest obtained from reference TRBV18 and TRBJ1-2, is as follows: NAGVMQNPRHLVRRRGQEARLRCSPMKGHSHVYWYRQLPEEGLKFMVYLQKENIIDESGMPKERFSAEFPKEGPSILRIQQVVRGDSAAYFCASSPTGGRGYTFGSGTRLTVV.

The chain has TRBV27 and TRBJ1-1; the D gene is possibly TRBD1 (5 bases). The CDR3 has 14 residues. V gave up 2 bases and J gave up 2 bases, with 9 bases separating them. The germline V gene has CDR1 MNHEY and CDR2 SMNVEV (reference sequence). The CDR3 bases are TGTGCCAGCAGTTTAACCAGGACAAACACTGAAGCTTTCTTT. Translated, it gives CASSLTRTNTEAFF.

The J gene is TRBJ1-5, the V gene TRBV28, with D possibly being TRBD1 (6 bases). V was trimmed by 5 bases and J by 3 bases, leaving 14 bases between them. The CDR3 consists of 15 residues. CDR1 and CDR2 from the germline V gene are MDHEN and SYDVKM. CDR3 DNA sequence: TGTGCCAGCAGTACATCGGGGGGCGACAATCAGCCCCAGCATTTT. Encoded protein: CASSTSGGDNQPQHF.

The chain has TRBV10-3 and TRBJ2-2; 12 nucleotides match TRBD2. CDR3 length: 16 residues. With 6 bases clipped from V and 2 bases from J, the junction kept 4 bases outside the gene matches. Germline loops: CDR1 ENHRY, CDR2 SYGVKD. CDR3 region: CAIRRGLAGNTGELFF. In nucleotides, the CDR3 is TGTGCCATCAGGAGGGGACTAGCGGGCAACACCGGGGAGCTGTTTTTT.

This sequence joins TRBV4-3 and TRBJ1-2; D gene uncertain. V gave up 1 base and J gave up 6 bases, with 9 bases separating them. Germline values: CDR1 LGHNA, CDR2 YSLEER. This CDR3 is built from 13 residues. CDR3 residues: CASSQGADHGYTF. Here the CDR3 DNA reads TGCGCCAGCAGCCAAGGTGCGGACCATGGCTACACCTTC.

The chain joins TRBV27 to TRBJ1-5; 9 positions agree with TRBD1. CDR1 is MNHEY and CDR2 is SMNVEV in the germline V gene (reference sequence). The trim removed 6 bases at V and 7 bases at J, leaving 7 bases unmatched. This CDR3 spans 14 amino acids. The CDR3 DNA follows: TGTGCCAGCAGCATACAGGGGGCAGGGCAGCCCCAGCATTTT. It is translated as CASSIQGAGQPQHF.

The chain couples TRBV7-9 to TRBJ2-7; TRBD2 is a possible D gene (5 bases). V was cut by 1 base and J by 6 bases, with 13 bases left in between. This CDR3 has 14 residues. In germline, CDR1 is SEHNR, CDR2 FQNEAQ (reference sequence). The CDR3 sequence: CASSLERASSEQYF. The CDR3 nucleotides are TGTGCCAGCAGCTTAGAGAGGGCCTCGAGCGAGCAGTACTTC.

The chain employs TRBV7-8 and TRBJ2-3; possibly TRBD1 for D (7 bases). The germline V gene encodes CDR1 SGHVS and CDR2 FQNEAQ. The CDR3 totals 16 residues. V was clipped by 5 bases and J by 3 bases, with 18 bases between them. CDR3 loop: CASSLKQGRLTDTQYF. CDR3 bases: TGTGCCAGCAGCCTAAAACAGGGGAGGTTGACAGATACGCAGTATTTT.

The J gene is TRBJ1-2, the V gene TRBV20-1, with D unresolved. Per germline, CDR1 DFQATT and CDR2 SNEGSKA (reference sequence). The V and J ends lost 6 bases and 2 bases respectively, with 4 bases between them. The CDR3 loop spans 10 amino acids. CDR3 sequence (DNA): TGCAGTGCCAGGAACTATGGCTACACCTTC. Translating it yields CSARNYGYTF.

Comment on this clone: One end of the junction is discordant with germline, which a read error may explain. The V gene is TRBV18, the J gene TRBJ2-7; TRBD1 matches 7 bases. CDR3 length: 13 amino acids. Germline assignment: CDR1 KGHSH and CDR2 LQKENI. The CDR3 sequence is CASSPGQAYGQYF. DNA for the CDR3: TGTGCCAGCTCACCCGGACAGGCATACGGGCAGTACTTC.

The rearrangement joins TRBV18 to TRBJ1-1; 11 bases agree with TRBD1. J gave up 5 bases and V 8 bases, and 10 bases lay outside the gene matches. Looked up from germline, CDR1 is KGHSH and CDR2 is LQKENI. There are 15 residues in the CDR3. CDR3 DNA sequence: TGTGCCAGCCGGGGGACAGGGGGTGCAGGGACTGAAGCTTTCTTT. Residues: CASRGTGGAGTEAFF.

This chain links TRBV6-1 with TRBJ1-3; the D is unclear. The length of the CDR3 is 15 residues. The ends were cut back, 0 bases at V and 0 bases at J, with 6 bases in the middle. Germline V gene lookup returns CDR1 MNHNS and CDR2 SASEGT. This CDR3 reads CASSEARVSGNTIYF. CDR3 sequence (DNA): TGTGCCAGCAGTGAAGCTAGGGTCTCTGGAAACACCATATATTTT.

The V call is TRBV12-5, the J call TRBJ1-3; unclear D gene. V lost 0 bases, J lost 0 bases, and 9 bases lay in between. Germline-derived CDR1 and CDR2 are LGHNT and FRNRAP. This CDR3 has 16 amino acids. CDR3 residues: CASGLVPGFSGNTIYF. The CDR3 region has the DNA TGTGCTAGTGGTTTGGTACCCGGATTCTCTGGAAACACCATATATTTT.

The chain has TRBV10-2 and TRBJ2-7; 7 positions agree with TRBD1. V lost 2 bases, J lost 10 bases, and 11 bases stayed unmatched. Germline assignment: CDR1 WSHSY and CDR2 SAAADI. The CDR3 is 14 amino acids. The CDR3 DNA is TGCGCCAGCAGTGAGACGACAGGGATTACAGAACAGTACTTC. Amino acids: CASSETTGITEQYF.

In DNA form, the CDR3 reads TGCGCCAGCAGTAATACCGGGACAGGGCTCTACGAGCAGTACTTC. Translated, it gives CASSNTGTGLYEQYF. This chain links TRBV5-1 with TRBJ2-7; 9 bases match TRBD1. CDR1 is SGHRS, CDR2 YFSETQ, per germline. The CDR3 is 15 amino acids. With 5 bases clipped from V and 3 bases from J, the junction kept 9 bases outside the gene matches.

This chain joins TRBV11-3 and TRBJ2-7; 10 bases agree with TRBD2. CDR1 is SGHNT, CDR2 YENEEA, per germline. There are 15 residues in the CDR3. The J segment lost 1 base and the V segment lost 8 bases, leaving 8 bases of the junction unmatched. The CDR3 nucleotides are TGTGCCAGCCGGAGGACACTAGCGGGATCCTACGAGCAGTACTTC. It codes for CASRRTLAGSYEQYF.

DNA of the CDR3: TGTGCCAGCAGCTTAGAAGGAGCAGCCTACAATGAGCAGTTCTTC. Residues: CASSLEGAAYNEQFF. The J gene is TRBJ2-1, the V gene TRBV7-2; D call uncertain. The CDR3 sequence is 15 residues long. Germline lookup yields CDR1 SGHTA and CDR2 FQGNSA. Trimming took off 1 base at V and 2 bases at J, with 9 bases between the two ends. The full variable domain, completed using reference TRBV7-2 and TRBJ2-1, is GAGVSQSPSNKVTEKGKDVELRCDPISGHTALYWYRQSLGQGLEFLIYFQGNSAPDKSGLPSDRFSAERTGGSVSTLTIQRTQQEDSAVYLCASSLEGAAYNEQFFGPGTRLTVL.

The chain employs TRBV9 and TRBJ2-3; TRBD2 is a possible D gene (6 bases). Germline CDR1 SGDLS, CDR2 YYNGEE. The CDR3 consists of 19 residues. V lost 0 bases and J lost 2, with 22 bases in between. CDR3 region: CASSVGDSEVGGYTDTQYF. The CDR3 DNA reads as TGTGCCAGCAGCGTAGGAGACAGCGAGGTGGGAGGATACACAGATACGCAGTATTTT.

The chain recombines TRBV4-2 with TRBJ2-7; TRBD1 agrees at 10 bases. This CDR3 has 16 amino acids. The germline V gene encodes CDR1 LGHNA and CDR2 YNFKEQ. The trim removed 2 bases at V and 3 bases at J, leaving 7 bases unmatched. The CDR3 DNA reads as TGTGCCAGCAGCCAATTACCGACAGGGGGCAACTACGAGCAGTACTTC. As protein: CASSQLPTGGNYEQYF.

V gene TRBV7-9 combines with J gene TRBJ2-7, with 8 bases lining up with TRBD1. With V trimmed by 5 bases and J by 6 bases, 15 bases remained unmatched. The CDR3 is 16 amino acids. Germline V gene data show CDR1 as SEHNR and CDR2 as FQNEAQ (reference sequence). CDR3 DNA: TGTGCCAGCAGCCTGGGGTCTGGGACAGGAGGCGTCGAGCAGTACTTC. Protein sequence: CASSLGSGTGGVEQYF.

V and J are TRBV7-2 and TRBJ1-1, with D tentatively TRBD1 (6 bases). Germline V gene sequence: CDR1 SGHTA, CDR2 FQGNSA. The germline V and J ends were trimmed by 9 bases and 0 bases, with 11 bases remaining between them. The CDR3 runs 13 residues. CDR3 bases: TGTGCCAGTGCCGGACAGATGAACACTGAAGCTTTCTTT. As protein: CASAGQMNTEAFF. Complete variable domain (other parts from reference TRBV7-2 and TRBJ1-1): GAGVSQSPSNKVTEKGKDVELRCDPISGHTALYWYRQSLGQGLEFLIYFQGNSAPDKSGLPSDRFSAERTGGSVSTLTIQRTQQEDSAVYLCASAGQMNTEAFFGQGTRLTVV.